A selection of T cell receptor beta chains follows, all from one sample in a study of neurological immune-mediated disorders. TCRdb called the 5' RACE reads again in MiXCR, with one record for every CDR3 protein. The sample contains around 55,000 distinct CDR3 sequences, about 4% of which appear only once. The sequenced sample consisted of CD4+ T cells from blood. The origin of the receptors is a middle-aged woman with multiple sclerosis. The CDR3 runs from the conserved cysteine through the conserved F or W. The D gene is left open where the match is weak. A clone size is listed for some rows: how often the clone was seen (once, few, many), or a class if it is expanded.

V	J	size	D	CDR3	DNA
TRBV20-1	TRBJ1-6	many	TRBD1	CSARDLQTGVYNSPLHF	TGCAGTGCTAGAGACTTACAGACAGGGGTCTATAATTCACCCCTCCACTTT
TRBV4-1	TRBJ1-5	many	NA	CASSQDLNTGGNQPQHF	TGCGCCAGCAGCCAAGATTTGAACACGGGGGGCAATCAGCCCCAGCATTTT
TRBV11-2	TRBJ2-3	many	TRBD1	CASSLLGQATDTQYF	TGTGCCAGCAGCTTATTGGGACAGGCCACGGATACGCAGTATTTT
TRBV5-1	TRBJ2-1	many	NA	CASSLVGGSYNEQFF	TGCGCCAGCAGCTTGGTGGGGGGATCGTACAATGAGCAGTTCTTC
TRBV9	TRBJ2-3	many	NA	CASSADRRDTQYF	TGTGCCAGCAGCGCCGATAGGAGGGATACGCAGTATTTT
TRBV20-1	TRBJ1-1	many	NA	CSASRGGGWTEAFF	TGCAGTGCTAGTCGAGGGGGGGGCTGGACTGAAGCTTTCTTT
TRBV10-3	TRBJ2-7	many	TRBD1	CAISDSGTGGREQYF	TGTGCCATCAGTGACTCCGGGACAGGGGGCCGAGAGCAGTACTTC
TRBV4-1	TRBJ1-1	many	NA	CASSQGPGYSGNTEAFF	TGCGCCAGCAGCCAAGGGCCGGGTTATTCTGGAAACACTGAAGCTTTCTTT
TRBV29-1	TRBJ1-4	many	TRBD1	CSAGQGGEKLFF	TGCAGCGCCGGACAGGGGGGGGAAAAACTGTTTTTT
TRBV6-1	TRBJ1-5	many	NA	CASSETPNQPQHF	TGTGCCAGCAGTGAAACCCCGAATCAGCCCCAGCATTTT
TRBV9	TRBJ2-2	many	TRBD2	CASSVASGGTGELFF	TGTGCCAGCAGCGTAGCTTCGGGGGGAACCGGGGAGCTGTTTTTT
TRBV10-3	TRBJ2-1	many	NA	CAISGRTIYNEQFF	TGTGCCATCAGTGGTAGGACCATCTACAATGAGCAGTTCTTC
TRBV6-2/TRBV6-3	TRBJ2-3	NA	TRBD2	CASSYRGTSGGLTDTQYF	TGTGCCAGCAGTTACCGAGGGACTAGCGGGGGCCTCACAGATACGCAGTATTTT
TRBV18	TRBJ2-3	many	TRBD1	CASGPDRERNTQYF	TGTGCCAGCGGCCCGGACAGGGAAAGAAATACGCAGTATTTT
TRBV11-2	TRBJ2-2	many	TRBD1	CASSPTGVGELFF	TGTGCCAGCAGCCCGACAGGGGTCGGGGAGCTGTTTTTT
TRBV5-1	TRBJ1-1	medium-sized	TRBD1	CASSLQDRTMNTEAFF	TGCGCCAGCAGCTTGCAGGACAGGACCATGAACACTGAAGCTTTCTTT
TRBV18	TRBJ2-3	many	TRBD1	CASSPRQGNTDTQYF	TGTGCCAGCTCACCCCGACAGGGAAATACAGATACGCAGTATTTT
TRBV20-1	TRBJ1-1	many	NA	CSEAGTVNTEAFF	TGCAGTGAGGCCGGGACGGTGAACACTGAAGCTTTCTTT
TRBV10-3	TRBJ1-5	many	TRBD1	CAISAQGATSNQPQHF	TGTGCCATCAGTGCACAGGGGGCAACGAGCAATCAGCCCCAGCATTTT
TRBV5-1	TRBJ2-5	many	NA	CASSSLLRQGRETQYF	TGCGCCAGCAGCTCCCTTTTGCGGCAGGGACGGGAGACCCAGTACTTC
TRBV5-8	TRBJ2-5	many	TRBD1	CASSWDRGETQYF	TGTGCCAGCAGCTGGGACAGGGGAGAGACCCAGTACTTC
TRBV18	TRBJ1-5	many	TRBD1	CASSPTPFRGRDIQPQHF	TGTGCCAGCTCCCCAACACCTTTCAGGGGGCGGGACATCCAGCCCCAGCATTTT
TRBV30	TRBJ1-2	many	TRBD1	CAWRPRDRNYGYTF	TGTGCCTGGAGACCCCGGGACAGGAACTATGGCTACACCTTC
TRBV2	TRBJ2-5	once	NA	CASKNSWGEETQYF	TGTGCCAGCAAGAATTCTTGGGGGGAAGAGACCCAGTACTTC
TRBV13	TRBJ2-3	many	TRBD2	CASSHTSGGDTQYF	TGTGCCAGCAGCCACACTAGCGGGGGTGATACGCAGTATTTT
TRBV24-1	TRBJ1-6	many	NA	CATSDGGSPLHF	TGTGCCACCAGTGATGGGGGTTCACCCCTCCACTTT
TRBV16	TRBJ2-7	many	TRBD1	CASSQGQGFTYEQYF	TGTGCCAGCAGCCAGGGACAGGGGTTTACCTACGAGCAGTACTTC
TRBV9	TRBJ2-3	many	NA	CASSAGPQATDTQYF	TGTGCCAGCAGCGCCGGTCCTCAGGCCACAGATACGCAGTATTTT
TRBV9	TRBJ1-4	many	TRBD1	CASSGGIQGTEKLFF	TGTGCCAGCAGCGGGGGGATACAGGGGACCGAAAAACTGTTTTTT
TRBV7-9	TRBJ1-1	few	TRBD1	CASSLTGSPEAFF	TGTGCCAGCAGCCTGACAGGGTCCCCTGAAGCTTTCTTT
TRBV4-1	TRBJ2-2	many	NA	CASSQDGVGELFF	TGCGCCAGCAGCCAGGACGGGGTCGGGGAGCTGTTTTTT
TRBV5-1	TRBJ2-2	many	NA	CASSLNQQGNTGELFF	TGCGCCAGCAGCCTCAACCAACAGGGTAACACCGGGGAGCTGTTTTTT